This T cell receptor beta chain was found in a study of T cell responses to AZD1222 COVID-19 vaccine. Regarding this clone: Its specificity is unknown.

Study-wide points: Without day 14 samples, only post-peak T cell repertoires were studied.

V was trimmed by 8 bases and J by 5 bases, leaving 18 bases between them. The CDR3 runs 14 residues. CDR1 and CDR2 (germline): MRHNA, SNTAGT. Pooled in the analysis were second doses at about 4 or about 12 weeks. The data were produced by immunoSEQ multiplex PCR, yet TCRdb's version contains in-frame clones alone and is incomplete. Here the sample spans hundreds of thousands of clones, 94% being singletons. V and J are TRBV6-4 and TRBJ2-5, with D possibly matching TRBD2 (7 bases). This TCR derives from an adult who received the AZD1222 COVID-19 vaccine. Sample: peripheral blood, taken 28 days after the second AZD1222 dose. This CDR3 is CASQGREEVETQYF. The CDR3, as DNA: TGTGCCAGCCAGGGGAGGGAGGAGGTTGAGACCCAGTACTTC.